This is a list of T cell receptor beta chains from one sample in a study of identical twins. MiXCR, run by TCRdb on the 5' RACE reads, gives a single entry per CDR3 protein. The sample lists 640,000 or so distinct CDR3 sequences, 5.5% to 6.5% seen once, with roughly 2% in the top ten. Sample: naive T cells sorted from blood. The receptors were sampled from a man aged 18 to 35 in good health. The CDR3 runs from the conserved cysteine through the conserved F or W. The order of the fields is D gene, J gene, clone size, V gene, CDR3 protein, CDR3 DNA. D genes are given only for firm matches. Size is omitted from some rows. Given values are once, few, many or a class for expanded clones.

d_call: TRBD1; j_call: TRBJ2-3; clone_size: many; v_call: TRBV20-1; cdr3_aa: CSASVRDRATDTQYF; cdr3_nt: TGCAGTGCTAGCGTCCGGGACAGGGCCACAGATACGCAGTATTTT
d_call: TRBD2; j_call: TRBJ2-1; clone_size: many; v_call: TRBV29-1; cdr3_aa: CSVGGLADLNEQFF; cdr3_nt: TGCAGCGTTGGGGGACTAGCTGACCTCAATGAGCAGTTCTTC
d_call: .; j_call: TRBJ2-2; clone_size: few; v_call: TRBV2; cdr3_aa: CASSSTPTGELFF; cdr3_nt: TGTGCCAGCTCGAGTACGCCCACCGGGGAGCTGTTTTTT
d_call: .; j_call: TRBJ2-1; clone_size: few; v_call: TRBV2; cdr3_aa: CASSEALRGNNEQFF; cdr3_nt: TGTGCCAGCAGTGAAGCGCTTCGGGGAAACAATGAGCAGTTCTTC
d_call: .; j_call: TRBJ1-5; clone_size: .; v_call: TRBV12-3/TRBV12-4; cdr3_aa: CASSLSTGTLTGPRTPQHF; cdr3_nt: TGTGCCAGCAGTTTGTCTACTGGGACGCTCACAGGACCCAGGACGCCCCAGCATTTT
d_call: .; j_call: TRBJ1-4; clone_size: many; v_call: TRBV6-5; cdr3_aa: CASSYSRGNEKLFF; cdr3_nt: TGTGCCAGCAGTTACTCGAGGGGTAATGAAAAACTGTTTTTT
d_call: .; j_call: TRBJ2-1; clone_size: many; v_call: TRBV27; cdr3_aa: CASSTLASSKAYEQFF; cdr3_nt: TGTGCCAGCAGTACCCTGGCTAGCTCAAAAGCTTATGAGCAGTTCTTC
d_call: .; j_call: TRBJ1-4; clone_size: .; v_call: TRBV11-2; cdr3_aa: CASSRTAATYEKLFF; cdr3_nt: TGTGCCAGCAGCCGCACGGCAGCCACCTATGAAAAACTGTTTTTT
d_call: .; j_call: TRBJ2-4; clone_size: .; v_call: TRBV20-1; cdr3_aa: CSARGEKNIQYF; cdr3_nt: TGCAGTGCTAGAGGCGAAAAAAACATTCAGTACTTC
d_call: .; j_call: TRBJ2-3; clone_size: few; v_call: TRBV20-1; cdr3_aa: CSARGLRGRTDTQYF; cdr3_nt: TGCAGTGCTAGGGGCCTAAGGGGCCGCACAGATACGCAGTATTTT
d_call: TRBD1; j_call: TRBJ2-2; clone_size: many; v_call: TRBV5-8; cdr3_aa: CASSPGTGGAGELFF; cdr3_nt: TGTGCCAGCAGCCCCGGGACAGGGGGCGCCGGGGAGCTGTTTTTT
d_call: .; j_call: TRBJ2-7; clone_size: .; v_call: TRBV6-5; cdr3_aa: CASSYSKFYEQYF; cdr3_nt: TGTGCCAGCAGTTACTCGAAATTCTACGAGCAGTACTTC
d_call: TRBD2; j_call: TRBJ2-1; clone_size: many; v_call: TRBV3-1; cdr3_aa: CASSPTGLADYNEQFF; cdr3_nt: TGTGCCAGCAGCCCTACGGGACTAGCGGACTACAATGAGCAGTTCTTC
d_call: .; j_call: TRBJ2-7; clone_size: .; v_call: TRBV6-1; cdr3_aa: CASTTGESYEQYF; cdr3_nt: TGTGCCAGCACCACCGGAGAGTCCTACGAGCAGTACTTC
d_call: .; j_call: TRBJ2-7; clone_size: .; v_call: TRBV15; cdr3_aa: CATSRDPTARGSYEQYF; cdr3_nt: TGTGCCACCAGCAGAGATCCGACCGCGAGGGGCTCCTACGAGCAGTACTTC
d_call: .; j_call: TRBJ2-5; clone_size: .; v_call: TRBV30; cdr3_aa: CAWSVQQMQTQYF; cdr3_nt: TGTGCCTGGAGTGTCCAGCAGATGCAGACCCAGTACTTC
d_call: .; j_call: TRBJ2-4; clone_size: many; v_call: TRBV29-1; cdr3_aa: CSVAEWDIQYF; cdr3_nt: TGCAGCGTTGCTGAGTGGGACATTCAGTACTTC
d_call: .; j_call: TRBJ2-4; clone_size: many; v_call: TRBV5-1; cdr3_aa: CASSLEGQRPFVGKNIQYF; cdr3_nt: TGCGCCAGCAGCTTGGAAGGGCAGCGGCCCTTCGTGGGCAAAAACATTCAGTACTTC
d_call: .; j_call: TRBJ2-7; clone_size: few; v_call: TRBV3-1; cdr3_aa: CASSPWQAGEQYF; cdr3_nt: TGTGCCAGCAGCCCGTGGCAGGCGGGCGAGCAGTACTTC
d_call: .; j_call: TRBJ2-3; clone_size: few; v_call: TRBV12-3/TRBV12-4; cdr3_aa: CASSFFLRGGKGSLGTDTQYF; cdr3_nt: TGTGCCAGCAGTTTTTTCCTTCGGGGTGGCAAGGGGAGTTTGGGCACGGATACGCAGTATTTT
d_call: .; j_call: TRBJ1-6; clone_size: many; v_call: TRBV6-1; cdr3_aa: CASKAGEGSYNSPLHF; cdr3_nt: TGTGCCAGCAAGGCAGGGGAGGGATCCTATAATTCACCCCTCCACTTT
d_call: TRBD1; j_call: TRBJ2-3; clone_size: .; v_call: TRBV25-1; cdr3_aa: CASSSSQGAGTDTQYF; cdr3_nt: TGTGCCAGCAGTAGCTCACAGGGGGCTGGCACAGATACGCAGTATTTT
d_call: .; j_call: TRBJ1-1; clone_size: many; v_call: TRBV6-2/TRBV6-3; cdr3_aa: CASSYFIPNTEAFF; cdr3_nt: TGTGCCAGCAGTTATTTCATCCCGAACACTGAAGCTTTCTTT
d_call: TRBD1; j_call: TRBJ2-3; clone_size: .; v_call: TRBV29-1; cdr3_aa: CSVPGGPTDTQYF; cdr3_nt: TGCAGCGTTCCAGGGGGCCCTACAGATACGCAGTATTTT